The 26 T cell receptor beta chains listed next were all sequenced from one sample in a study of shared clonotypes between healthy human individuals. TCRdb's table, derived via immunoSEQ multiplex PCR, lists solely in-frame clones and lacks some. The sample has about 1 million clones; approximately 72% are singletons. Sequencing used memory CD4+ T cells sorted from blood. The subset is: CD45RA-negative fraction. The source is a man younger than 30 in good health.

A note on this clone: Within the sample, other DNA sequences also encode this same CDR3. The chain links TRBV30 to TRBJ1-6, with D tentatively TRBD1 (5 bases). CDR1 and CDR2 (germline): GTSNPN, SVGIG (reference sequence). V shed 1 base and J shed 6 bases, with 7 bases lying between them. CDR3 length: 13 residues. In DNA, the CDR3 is TGTGCCTGGAGTGGGCAGGGTAATTCACCCCTCCACTTT. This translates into CAWSGQGNSPLHF.

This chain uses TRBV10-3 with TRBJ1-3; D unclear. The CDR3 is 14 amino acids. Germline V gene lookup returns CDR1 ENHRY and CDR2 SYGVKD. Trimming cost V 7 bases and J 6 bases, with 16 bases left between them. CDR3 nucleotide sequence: TGTGCCATCACGGCAGGCACTGGATTAAACACCATATATTTT. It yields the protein CAITAGTGLNTIYF.

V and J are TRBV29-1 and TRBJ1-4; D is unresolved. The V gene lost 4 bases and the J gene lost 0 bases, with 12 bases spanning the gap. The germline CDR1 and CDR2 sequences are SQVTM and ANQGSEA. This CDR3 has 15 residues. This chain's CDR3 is CSVGTGLSTNEKLFF. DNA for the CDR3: TGCAGCGTTGGGACGGGATTATCAACTAATGAAAAACTGTTTTTT.

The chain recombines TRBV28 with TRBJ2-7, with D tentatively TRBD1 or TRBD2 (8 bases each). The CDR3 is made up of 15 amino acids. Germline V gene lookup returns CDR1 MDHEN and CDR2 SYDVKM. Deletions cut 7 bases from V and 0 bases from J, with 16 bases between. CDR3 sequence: CASIPGGTGSYEQYF. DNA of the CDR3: TGTGCCAGCATCCCGGGAGGGACAGGCTCCTACGAGCAGTACTTC.

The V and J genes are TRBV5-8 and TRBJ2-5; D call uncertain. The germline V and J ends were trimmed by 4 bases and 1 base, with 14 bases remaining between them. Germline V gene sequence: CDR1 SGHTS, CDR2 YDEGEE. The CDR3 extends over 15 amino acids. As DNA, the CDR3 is TGTGCCAGCAGCGCGGCTATGACTGTCCAAGAGACCCAGTACTTC. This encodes CASSAAMTVQETQYF.

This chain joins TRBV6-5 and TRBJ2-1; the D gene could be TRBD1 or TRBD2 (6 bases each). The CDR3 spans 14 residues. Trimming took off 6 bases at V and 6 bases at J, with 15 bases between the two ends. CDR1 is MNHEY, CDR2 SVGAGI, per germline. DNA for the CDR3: TGTGCCAGCAGAAGGGGGGCTATAGGCAATGAGCAGTTCTTC. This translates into CASRRGAIGNEQFF.

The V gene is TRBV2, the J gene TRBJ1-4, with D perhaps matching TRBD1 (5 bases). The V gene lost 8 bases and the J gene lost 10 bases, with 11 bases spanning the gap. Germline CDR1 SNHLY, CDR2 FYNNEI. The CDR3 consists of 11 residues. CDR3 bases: TGTGCCAGCGGGGACGGTAGAAAACTGTTTTTT. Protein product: CASGDGRKLFF.

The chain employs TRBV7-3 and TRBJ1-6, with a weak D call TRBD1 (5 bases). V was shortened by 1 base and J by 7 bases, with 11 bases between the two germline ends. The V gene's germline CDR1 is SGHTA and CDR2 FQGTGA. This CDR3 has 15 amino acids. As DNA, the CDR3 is TGTGCCAGCAGCTTAAAAGGGACTCCCAATTCACCCCTCCACTTT. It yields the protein CASSLKGTPNSPLHF.

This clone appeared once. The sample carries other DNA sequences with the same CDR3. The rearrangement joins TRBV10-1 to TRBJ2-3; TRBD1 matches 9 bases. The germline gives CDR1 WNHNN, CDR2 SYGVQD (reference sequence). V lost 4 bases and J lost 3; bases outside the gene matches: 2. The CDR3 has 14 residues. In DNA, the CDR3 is TGCGCCAGCAGTGGACAGGGGGGAACAGATACGCAGTATTTT. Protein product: CASSGQGGTDTQYF.

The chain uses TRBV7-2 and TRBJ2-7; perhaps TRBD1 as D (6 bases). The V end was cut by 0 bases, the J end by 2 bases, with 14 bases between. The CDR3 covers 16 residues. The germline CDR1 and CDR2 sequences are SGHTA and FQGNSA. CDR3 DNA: TGTGCCAGCAGCTTAGCGGAGGATAAGGGGGCCTACGAGCAGTACTTC. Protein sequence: CASSLAEDKGAYEQYF.

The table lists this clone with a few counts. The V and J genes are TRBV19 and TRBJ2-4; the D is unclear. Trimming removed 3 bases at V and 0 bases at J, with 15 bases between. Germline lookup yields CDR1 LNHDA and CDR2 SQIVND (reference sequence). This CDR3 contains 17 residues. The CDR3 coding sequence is TGTGCCAGTAGTATTGTAGGCAGCAGTCTAGCCAAAAACATTCAGTACTTC. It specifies CASSIVGSSLAKNIQYF.

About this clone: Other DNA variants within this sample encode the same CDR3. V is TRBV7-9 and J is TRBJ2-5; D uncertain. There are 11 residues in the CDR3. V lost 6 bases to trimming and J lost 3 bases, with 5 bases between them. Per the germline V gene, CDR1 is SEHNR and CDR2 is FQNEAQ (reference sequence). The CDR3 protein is CASSTEETQYF. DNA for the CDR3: TGTGCCAGCAGTACAGAAGAGACCCAGTACTTC.

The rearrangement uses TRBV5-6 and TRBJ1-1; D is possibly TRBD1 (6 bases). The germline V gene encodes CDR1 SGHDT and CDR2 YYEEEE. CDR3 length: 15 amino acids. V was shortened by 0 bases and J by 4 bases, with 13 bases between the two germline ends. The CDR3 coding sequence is TGTGCCAGCAGCTTGGCCACCGGGGGGCCCACTGAAGCTTTCTTT. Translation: CASSLATGGPTEAFF. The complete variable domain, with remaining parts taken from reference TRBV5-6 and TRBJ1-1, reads DAGVTQSPTHLIKTRGQQVTLRCSPKSGHDTVSWYQQALGQGPQFIFQYYEEEERQRGNFPDRFSGHQFPNYSSELNVNALLLGDSALYLCASSLATGGPTEAFFGQGTRLTVV.

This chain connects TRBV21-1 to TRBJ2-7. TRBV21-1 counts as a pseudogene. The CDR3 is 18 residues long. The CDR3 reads CASSNKTDCGCLSLEQYF. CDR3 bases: TGTGCCAGCAGCAACAAAACAGACTGCGGTTGTTTGAGTCTCGAGCAGTACTTC.

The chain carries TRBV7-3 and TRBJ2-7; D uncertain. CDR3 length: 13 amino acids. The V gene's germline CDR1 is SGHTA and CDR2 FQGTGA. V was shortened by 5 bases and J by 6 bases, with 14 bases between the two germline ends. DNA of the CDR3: TGTGCCAGCAGCCGCGATACCCTAGGCGAGCAGTACTTC. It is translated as CASSRDTLGEQYF.

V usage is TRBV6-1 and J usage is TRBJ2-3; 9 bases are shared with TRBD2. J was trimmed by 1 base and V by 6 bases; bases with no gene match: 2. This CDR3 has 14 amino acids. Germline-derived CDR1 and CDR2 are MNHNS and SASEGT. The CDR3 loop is CASRRLAGTDTQYF. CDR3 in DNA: TGTGCCAGCAGAAGACTAGCGGGCACAGATACGCAGTATTTT.

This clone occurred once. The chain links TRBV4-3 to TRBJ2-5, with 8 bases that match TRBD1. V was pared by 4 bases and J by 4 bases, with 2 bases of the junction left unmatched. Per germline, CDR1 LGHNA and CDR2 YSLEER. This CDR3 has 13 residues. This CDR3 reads CASSRTGGETQYF. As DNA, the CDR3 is TGCGCCAGCAGCCGCACAGGGGGAGAGACCCAGTACTTC.

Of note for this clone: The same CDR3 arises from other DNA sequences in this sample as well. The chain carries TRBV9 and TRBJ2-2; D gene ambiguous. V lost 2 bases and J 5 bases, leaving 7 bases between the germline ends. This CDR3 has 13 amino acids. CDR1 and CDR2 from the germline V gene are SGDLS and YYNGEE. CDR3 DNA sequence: TGTGCCAGCAGCGTTCTGGGGACCGGGGAGCTGTTTTTT. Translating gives CASSVLGTGELFF.

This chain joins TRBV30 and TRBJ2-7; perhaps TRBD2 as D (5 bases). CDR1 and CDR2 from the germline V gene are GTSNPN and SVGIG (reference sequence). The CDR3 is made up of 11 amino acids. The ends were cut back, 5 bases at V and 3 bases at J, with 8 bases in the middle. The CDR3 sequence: CAWLSGYEQYF. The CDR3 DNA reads TGTGCCTGGTTGAGCGGCTACGAGCAGTACTTC.

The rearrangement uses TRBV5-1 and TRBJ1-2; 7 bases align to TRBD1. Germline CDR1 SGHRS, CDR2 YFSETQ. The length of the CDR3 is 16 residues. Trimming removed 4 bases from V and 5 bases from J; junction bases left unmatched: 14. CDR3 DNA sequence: TGCGCCAGCAGCCGGGAACCGGGACAGAATACTTATGGCTACACCTTC. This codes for CASSREPGQNTYGYTF. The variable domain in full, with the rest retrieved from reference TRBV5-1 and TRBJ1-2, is KAGVTQTPRYLIKTRGQQVTLSCSPISGHRSVSWYQQTPGQGLQFLFEYFSETQRNKGNFPGRFSGRQFSNSRSEMNVSTLELGDSALYLCASSREPGQNTYGYTFGSGTRLTVV.

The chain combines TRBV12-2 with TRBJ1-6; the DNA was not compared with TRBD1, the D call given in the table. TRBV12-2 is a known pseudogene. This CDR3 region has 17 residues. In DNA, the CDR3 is TGTGCAAGTCGCTTAGCGCTCCTACAGCCAGTCAATTCACCCCTCCACTTT. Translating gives CASRLALLQPVNSPLHF.

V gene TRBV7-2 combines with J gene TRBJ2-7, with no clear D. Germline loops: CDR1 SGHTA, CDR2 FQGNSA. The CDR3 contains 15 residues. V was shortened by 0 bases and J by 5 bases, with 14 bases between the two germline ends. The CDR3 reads CASSLAVFRVNEQYF. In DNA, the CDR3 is TGTGCCAGCAGCTTAGCAGTGTTTAGGGTAAACGAGCAGTACTTC. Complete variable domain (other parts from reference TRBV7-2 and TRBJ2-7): GAGVSQSPSNKVTEKGKDVELRCDPISGHTALYWYRQSLGQGLEFLIYFQGNSAPDKSGLPSDRFSAERTGGSVSTLTIQRTQQEDSAVYLCASSLAVFRVNEQYFGPGTRLTVT.

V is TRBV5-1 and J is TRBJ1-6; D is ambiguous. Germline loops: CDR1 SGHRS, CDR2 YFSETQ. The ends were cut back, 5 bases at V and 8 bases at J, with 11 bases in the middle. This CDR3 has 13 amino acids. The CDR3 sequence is CASRLGNDSPLHF. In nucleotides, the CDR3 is TGCGCCAGCAGATTAGGGAACGATTCACCCCTCCACTTT. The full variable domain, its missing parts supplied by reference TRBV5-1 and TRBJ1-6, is KAGVTQTPRYLIKTRGQQVTLSCSPISGHRSVSWYQQTPGQGLQFLFEYFSETQRNKGNFPGRFSGRQFSNSRSEMNVSTLELGDSALYLCASRLGNDSPLHFGNGTRLTVT.

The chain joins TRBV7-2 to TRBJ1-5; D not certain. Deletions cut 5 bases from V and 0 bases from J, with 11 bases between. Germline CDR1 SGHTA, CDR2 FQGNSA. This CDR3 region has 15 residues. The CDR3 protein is CASSGSGNSNQPQHF. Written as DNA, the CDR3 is TGTGCCAGCAGCGGCAGTGGGAATAGCAATCAGCCCCAGCATTTT.

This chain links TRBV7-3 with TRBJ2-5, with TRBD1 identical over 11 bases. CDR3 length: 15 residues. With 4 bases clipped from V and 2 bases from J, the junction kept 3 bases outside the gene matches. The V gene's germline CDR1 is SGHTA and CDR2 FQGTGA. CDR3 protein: CASSSGQGAQETQYF. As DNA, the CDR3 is TGTGCCAGCAGCTCTGGACAGGGGGCTCAAGAGACCCAGTACTTC.

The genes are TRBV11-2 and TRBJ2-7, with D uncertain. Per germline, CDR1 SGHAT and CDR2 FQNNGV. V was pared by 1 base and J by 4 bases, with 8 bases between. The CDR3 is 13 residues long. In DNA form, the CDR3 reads TGTGCCAGCAGCTTAGGGGTCAAGTACGAGCAGTACTTC. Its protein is CASSLGVKYEQYF.